This is a list of T cell receptor beta chains from one sample in a study of blood T cell repertoires in COVID-19. Sequencing was performed with immunoSEQ multiplex PCR; in TCRdb, only in-frame clones are kept and a portion is missing. The sample holds about 68,000 clones; 86% are singletons and the top ten take less than 9%. Input material: peripheral blood. The receptors were gathered from a man younger than 40 with acute or convalescent COVID-19. Each CDR3 is given with its conserved first and last residue. The order of the fields is V gene, clone size, D gene, J gene, CDR3 length, CDR3 DNA, CDR3 protein. D genes are given only for firm matches. The size of a clone is reported for some rows only, either as once, few or many, or as a class for expanded clones.

>TRBV6-5|.|.|TRBJ2-1|12
TGTGCCAGCAGACGCCAGAACAATGAGCAGTTCTTC
CASRRQNNEQFF
>TRBV29-1|.|.|TRBJ2-7|14
TGCAGCGTTGGGGACCCGGACAGCGAGTGGTCGCAGTACTTC
CSVGDPDSEWSQYF
>TRBV6-5|.|TRBD1|TRBJ1-2|14
TGTGCCAGCAGTTACTCACAGGGGGGGTATGGCTACACCTTC
CASSYSQGGYGYTF
>TRBV19|.|TRBD1|TRBJ1-1|15
TGTGCCAGTAGTATAAGGGACAGGACCTGGTATGGAGCTTTCTTT
CASSIRDRTWYGAFF
>TRBV5-1|.|.|TRBJ2-1|14
TGCGCCAGCGGCATGGGGAGCTCCTACAATGAGCAGTTCTTC
CASGMGSSYNEQFF
>TRBV7-6|.|.|TRBJ2-7|14
TGTGCCAGCAGCCTTAGAAGAGGGACCTACGAGCAGTACTTC
CASSLRRGTYEQYF
>TRBV6-5|.|TRBD1|TRBJ1-1|13
TGTGCCAGCAGTTCAACAGGGGGCACTGAAGCTTTCTTT
CASSSTGGTEAFF
>TRBV19|.|TRBD1|TRBJ2-2|17
TGTGCCAGTACGACAGGGGGTACCTACGCGAACACCGGGGAGCTGTTTTTT
CASTTGGTYANTGELFF
>TRBV7-2|.|TRBD2|TRBJ2-1|15
TGTGCCAGCAGCTTTATAGCGGGGCCAGGAAATGAGCAGTTCTTC
CASSFIAGPGNEQFF
>TRBV19|.|TRBD1|TRBJ1-1|14
TGTGCCAGTAGTATAACAGGGGGACAAGCTGAAGCTTTCTTT
CASSITGGQAEAFF
>TRBV5-1|.|.|TRBJ2-6|15
TGCGCCAGCAGGGGGAGGAACTCTGGGGCCAACGTCCTGACTTTC
CASRGRNSGANVLTF
>TRBV6-4|.|.|TRBJ1-2|14
TGTGCCAGCAAGGGGCAGCCGTCCTCGCGGGGCTACACCTTC
CASKGQPSSRGYTF
>TRBV3-1/TRBV3-2|.|.|TRBJ1-5|15
TGTGCCAGCAGCCATTCGGGGGGCTCAAATCAGCCCCAGCATTTT
CASSHSGGSNQPQHF
>TRBV3-1/TRBV3-2|.|.|TRBJ1-2|14
TGTGCCAGCAGCGACAATCAGGAACACGGAGGCTACACCTTC
CASSDNQEHGGYTF
>TRBV5-6|.|.|TRBJ1-5|12
TGTGCCAGCAGCTTCGGGGTCCAGCCCCAGCATTTT
CASSFGVQPQHF
>TRBV21-1|.|.|TRBJ2-7|21
TGTGCCAGCCCCCGGGGAACTAGCGGGAGGGTGAGCCTAGTAAGCTCCTACGAGCAGTACTTC
CASPRGTSGRVSLVSSYEQYF
>TRBV7-8|.|.|TRBJ2-5|16
TGTGCCAGCAGCTTAGAAGCAGCGGCGAGGCGTGAGACCCAGTACTTC
CASSLEAAARRETQYF
>TRBV7-2|.|.|TRBJ1-4|16
TGTGCCAGCAGCCCGGAGGTTTATGCAACTAATGAAAAACTGTTTTTT
CASSPEVYATNEKLFF
>TRBV7-2|once|.|TRBJ2-3|15
TGTGCCAGCAGCCCAAGGGGGAGGGGCACAGATACGCAGTATTTT
CASSPRGRGTDTQYF
>TRBV5-5|once|.|TRBJ2-7|14
TGTGCCAGCAGCTTGGCAATCCCCTATTACGAGCAGTACTTC
CASSLAIPYYEQYF
>TRBV5-5|.|.|TRBJ2-7|15
TGTGCCAGCAGCCACCCGGGCAAGGGGGTTTACGAGCAGTACTTC
CASSHPGKGVYEQYF
>TRBV3-1/TRBV3-2|.|TRBD2|TRBJ2-7|16
TGTGCCAGCAGCCAAGATCGCGCCAGCGGGAGGCTTAAGCAGTACTTC
CASSQDRASGRLKQYF
>TRBV28|.|TRBD1|TRBJ1-2|14
TGTGCCAGCAGCCCCGGACAGGGGGCGGGAGGCTACACCTTC
CASSPGQGAGGYTF
>TRBV28|.|TRBD1|TRBJ1-6|14
TGTGCCAGCTCGATCGGACAGGAGGATTCACCCCTCCACTTT
CASSIGQEDSPLHF
>TRBV7-8|.|.|TRBJ1-4|14
TGTGCCAGCAGCAGGGGGAGGGCTAATGAAAAACTGTTTTTT
CASSRGRANEKLFF
>TRBV19|.|TRBD1|TRBJ1-5|17
TGTGCCAGTAGTCAAACAGGGGGCCAATATAGCAATCAGCCCCAGCATTTT
CASSQTGGQYSNQPQHF
>TRBV5-6|.|TRBD2|TRBJ2-7|14
TGTGCCAGCAGCCTACTAGCGGGATTCACCGAGCAGTACTTC
CASSLLAGFTEQYF
>TRBV5-1|.|.|TRBJ1-4|17
TGCGCCAGCAGCTCTGGAATAAACAGGGCCGGGAATGAAAAACTGTTTTTT
CASSSGINRAGNEKLFF
>TRBV18|.|.|TRBJ2-7|15
TGTGCCAGCTCACCCACGACCGGGACATCCGGCGAGCAGTACTTC
CASSPTTGTSGEQYF
>TRBV5-1|.|TRBD2|TRBJ2-7|15
TGCGCCAGCAGCCCCCCCCCTACTAGCGGGAGCAAGCAGTACTTC
CASSPPPTSGSKQYF
>TRBV13|.|TRBD2|TRBJ2-7|14
TGTGCCAGCAGACCACTTAGCGGGAGATACGAGCAGTACTTC
CASRPLSGRYEQYF
>TRBV9|.|.|TRBJ2-5|18
TGTGCCAGCAGCGTAGGAGGATGGGGGGGCCTGAAGGGAGAGACCCAGTACTTC
CASSVGGWGGLKGETQYF
>TRBV30|.|TRBD2|TRBJ2-3|15
TGTGCCTGGGGCCCGGGGACTAGCGGACATGATACGCAGTATTTT
CAWGPGTSGHDTQYF
>TRBV11-3|few|.|TRBJ2-7|13
TGTGCCAGCAGCTTCGGAGTCTCCTACGAGCAGTACTTC
CASSFGVSYEQYF
>TRBV5-8|.|TRBD2|TRBJ2-3|15
TGTGCCTGCGAGGCCGGGACTAGCGGGAGGGCCGCGCAGTATTTT
CACEAGTSGRAAQYF
>TRBV7-9|.|.|TRBJ2-7|13
TGTGCCAGCAGCACCCGACAGGTCTACGAGCAGTACTTC
CASSTRQVYEQYF
>TRBV5-6|.|.|TRBJ1-1|17
TGTGCCAGCAGCCTACCCCCGACCGGGACATCGGGTCGCGAAGCTTTCTTT
CASSLPPTGTSGREAFF
>TRBV29-1|.|TRBD2|TRBJ2-1|10
TGCAGCGTATCCAGCGGGAGTGAGTTCTTC
CSVSSGSEFF
>TRBV6-5|.|.|TRBJ1-1|15
TGTGCCAGCAGATCCTCGGGGGGCATGAACACTGAAGCTTTCTTT
CASRSSGGMNTEAFF
>TRBV27|.|.|TRBJ2-1|13
TGTGCCAGCAACCCCAGAAGGGGGAATGAGCAGTTCTTC
CASNPRRGNEQFF
>TRBV19|.|.|TRBJ2-5|14
TGTGCCAGTAGTATTCAACTAGCACAAGAGACCCAGTACTTC
CASSIQLAQETQYF
>TRBV19|.|.|TRBJ2-1|14
TGTGCCAGTAGCCTGAGGAGTCCCTACAATGAGCAGTTCTTC
CASSLRSPYNEQFF
>TRBV12-3/TRBV12-4|.|.|TRBJ1-5|13
TGTGCCAGCAGCTACCTACCTCATCAGCCCCAGCATTTT
CASSYLPHQPQHF
>TRBV11-3|.|.|TRBJ2-1|15
TGTGCCAGCAGCTCTGGGAAGCGGTCGGGGTATGAGCAGTTCTTC
CASSSGKRSGYEQFF